This record covers a single TCR beta chain. Its specific antigen is unknown. Base qualities were left out, and no much larger clone turns up one base away. Counted from cysteine to phenylalanine, this CDR3 has 18 amino acids. Only CDR3 DNA is held: 54 bases, read in frame from base 1. In the germline V gene (reference sequence), CDR1 corresponds to SEHNR and CDR2 to FQNEAQ. Trimming at the junction amounts to 6 bases on V and 0 bases on J, and the germline ends lie 20 bases apart. Sequencing was carried out with an Illumina HiSeq 1500. In TCRdb, the public reads were trimmed at Q25 with fastp and aligned with MiXCR, with productive beta chains retained. Entries are consolidated by CDR3 protein sequence, retaining the most common genes and DNA. The sample yields roughly 990,000 distinct CDR3 sequences; less than 40% were counted once. Over 11% of the sample goes to the ten largest clones. The source of the sample is a study of T cell repertoires in cytomegalovirus infection (dated by TCRdb to about 2019). In terms of the full investigation: Alongside well-studied HLA-B-restricted epitopes, the peptide stimulations were aimed at recently identified HLA-C-restricted CMV epitopes, whose presentation resists viral immunomodulation. Donor HLA type was relevant to the analysis, as public TCR beta signatures indicated carriage of CMV infection together with the matching HLA type. The study at large found these results: The ex vivo response was dominated by HLA-C-restricted CMV-specific TCR beta clonotypes, and the single most frequent clonotype in two of eight donors was supplied by these HLA-C-restricted clonotypes. In both this cohort and an independent roughly 400-donor cohort, the cumulative frequency of public TCR beta family members distinguished carriers of CMV infection plus the relevant HLA type.

This specimen's treatment or condition label, interpreted: in vitro stimulation with specific CMV peptide epitopes to enrich CMV-specific T cells. The chain is made from TRBV7-9 and TRBJ1-4; the D gene cannot be named for sure. The TCR sequence derives from a human donor in good health (CMV status not recorded). Some clones in this sample may be carry-over from other donors' samples. The source was cultured CD8+ T cells from PBMCs, collected from culture after CMV antigen stimulation. CDR3 region: CASSYSPGRASTNEKLFF. Read as DNA, the sequence is TGTGCCAGCAGTTATTCCCCGGGTAGGGCGTCAACTAATGAAAAACTGTTTTTT.